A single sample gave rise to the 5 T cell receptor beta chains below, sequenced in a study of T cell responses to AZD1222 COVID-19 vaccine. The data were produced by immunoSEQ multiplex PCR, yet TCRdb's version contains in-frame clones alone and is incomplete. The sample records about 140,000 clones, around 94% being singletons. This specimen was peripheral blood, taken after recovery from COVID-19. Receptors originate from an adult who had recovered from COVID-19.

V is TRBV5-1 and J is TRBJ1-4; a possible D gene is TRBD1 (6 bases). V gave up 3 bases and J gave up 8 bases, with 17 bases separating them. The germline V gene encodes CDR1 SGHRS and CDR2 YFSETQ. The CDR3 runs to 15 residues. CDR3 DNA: TGCGCCAGCAGCTGGGATTCGGGGGGCTGGGAAAAACTGTTTTTT. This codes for CASSWDSGGWEKLFF.

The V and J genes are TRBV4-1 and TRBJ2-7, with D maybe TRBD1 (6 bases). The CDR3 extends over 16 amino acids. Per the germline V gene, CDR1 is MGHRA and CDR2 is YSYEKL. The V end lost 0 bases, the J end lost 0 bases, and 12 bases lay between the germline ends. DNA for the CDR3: TGCGCCAGCAGCCAAGATTTTACAGGGATCTCCTACGAGCAGTACTTC. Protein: CASSQDFTGISYEQYF.

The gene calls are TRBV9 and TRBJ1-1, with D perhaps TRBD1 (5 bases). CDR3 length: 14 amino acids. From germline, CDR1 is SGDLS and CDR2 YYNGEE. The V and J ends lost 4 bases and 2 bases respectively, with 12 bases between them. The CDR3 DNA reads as TGTGCCAGCAGCCTCCAGGGACGTAACACTGAAGCTTTCTTT. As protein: CASSLQGRNTEAFF.

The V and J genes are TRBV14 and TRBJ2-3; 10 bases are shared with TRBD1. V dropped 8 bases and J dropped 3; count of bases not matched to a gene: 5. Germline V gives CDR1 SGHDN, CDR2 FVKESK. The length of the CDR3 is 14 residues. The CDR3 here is CASSGDRGTDTQYF. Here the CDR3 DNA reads TGTGCCAGCTCCGGGGACAGGGGAACAGATACGCAGTATTTT.

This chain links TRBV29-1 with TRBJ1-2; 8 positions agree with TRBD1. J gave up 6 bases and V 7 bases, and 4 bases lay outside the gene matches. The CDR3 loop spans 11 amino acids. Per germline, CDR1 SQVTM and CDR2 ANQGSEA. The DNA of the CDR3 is TGCAGCGGTACAGGGGGAGATGGCTACACCTTC. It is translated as CSGTGGDGYTF.